These T cell receptor beta chains were read from a single sample in a study of blood T cells in healthy people across ages. In TCRdb, the 5' RACE reads were re-called with MiXCR into one record per CDR3 protein. The table shows about 1.4 million distinct CDR3 sequences, with approximately 59% occurring only once. Material for sequencing was blood. The receptors shown here come from a man younger than 35 in good health. CDR3s leave out the opening cysteine and the closing phenylalanine or tryptophan. The order of the fields is V gene, CDR3 protein.

v_gene: TRBV29-1
CDR3aa: SVGQPLSYGYT

v_gene: TRBV29-1
CDR3aa: SVEGGGSYNEQF

v_gene: TRBV10-3
CDR3aa: ATQGNYGYT

v_gene: TRBV11-2
CDR3aa: ASSLVRRRLAGGGDTQY

v_gene: TRBV20-1
CDR3aa: SARDGGGSNEQF

v_gene: TRBV6-2/TRBV6-3
CDR3aa: ASRSTGTPSEQY

v_gene: TRBV7-8
CDR3aa: ASSLGLPRTDTQY

v_gene: TRBV13
CDR3aa: ASSFSQGASEQY

v_gene: TRBV4-1
CDR3aa: AGSHGGLGVSHEQY

v_gene: TRBV2
CDR3aa: ASSASSGAGNEQF

v_gene: TRBV20-1
CDR3aa: SANTGTSEAEQY

v_gene: TRBV6-2/TRBV6-3
CDR3aa: ASSYSILVAGPEGELF

v_gene: TRBV12-3/TRBV12-4
CDR3aa: ASSKTAYGYT

v_gene: TRBV5-1
CDR3aa: ASSPPLLGGGYNEQF

v_gene: TRBV10-3
CDR3aa: AIREGLQQETQY

v_gene: TRBV7-9
CDR3aa: ASSLDRAETQY

v_gene: TRBV4-2
CDR3aa: ASSQTRTYTDTQY

v_gene: TRBV6-2/TRBV6-3
CDR3aa: ASSYVGLGTGELF

v_gene: TRBV12-3/TRBV12-4
CDR3aa: ASSRLKKYNNEQF

v_gene: TRBV7-8
CDR3aa: ASSSAGQAITNEQF

v_gene: TRBV21-1
CDR3aa: ASSLGQGAHEKLF

v_gene: TRBV7-9
CDR3aa: ASSLLAGIGNEQF

v_gene: TRBV28
CDR3aa: ASMGDHYEQY

v_gene: TRBV6-2/TRBV6-3
CDR3aa: ASSKRDKETQY

v_gene: TRBV6-1
CDR3aa: ASSVGGDVTEAF

v_gene: TRBV20-1
CDR3aa: SARDSFAGEPNEQF

v_gene: TRBV4-1
CDR3aa: ASSQKGAGTEAF

v_gene: TRBV10-3
CDR3aa: AISDSSGSEVLF

v_gene: TRBV20-1
CDR3aa: SAREPYSYNEQF

v_gene: TRBV10-3
CDR3aa: AISESGAGQGNNEQF

v_gene: TRBV25-1
CDR3aa: ASSRTGADNEQF

v_gene: TRBV5-1
CDR3aa: ASRLTAAYNEQF

v_gene: TRBV5-1
CDR3aa: ASSPGLDRVNSPLH

v_gene: TRBV13
CDR3aa: ASSLGPRENIQY

v_gene: TRBV9
CDR3aa: ASSVSGEYYEQY